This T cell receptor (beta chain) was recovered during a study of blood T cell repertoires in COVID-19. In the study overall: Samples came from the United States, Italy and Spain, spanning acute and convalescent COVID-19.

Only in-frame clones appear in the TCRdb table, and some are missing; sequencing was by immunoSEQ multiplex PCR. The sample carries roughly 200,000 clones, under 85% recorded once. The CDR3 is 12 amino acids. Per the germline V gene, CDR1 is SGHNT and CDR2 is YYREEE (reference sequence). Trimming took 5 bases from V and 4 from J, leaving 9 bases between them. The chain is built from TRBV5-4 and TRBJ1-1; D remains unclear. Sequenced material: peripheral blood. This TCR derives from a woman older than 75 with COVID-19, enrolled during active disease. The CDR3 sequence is CASRAVGTEAFF. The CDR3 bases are TGTGCCAGCAGGGCAGTTGGCACTGAAGCTTTCTTT.